These 30 T cell receptor beta chains were sequenced from one sample in a study of PD-L1 blockade in urothelial cancer (dated by TCRdb to 2016 to 2017). The library was obtained by the immunoSEQ multiplex PCR assay. TCRdb mirrors the immuneACCESS table, restricted to in-frame sequences. Some clones are absent from its copies; in checked studies, under half trace to an unresolved V gene, and the reason for the others is unknown. This sample comprises under 40,000 clones, around 90% of them detected only once. The biggest ten clones account for around 8.3% of the sample. The sample in question was PBMCs, obtained around atezolizumab (anti-PD-L1) treatment. Receptors originate from a man in his 70s with urothelial cancer.

The J gene is TRBJ1-5, the V gene TRBV4-1; D is undetermined. Looked up from germline, CDR1 is MGHRA and CDR2 is YSYEKL. The CDR3 loop spans 13 amino acids. V was shortened by 0 bases and J by 6 bases, with 6 bases between the two germline ends. CDR3 residues: CASSQDFSQPQHF. CDR3 DNA: TGCGCCAGCAGCCAAGATTTCAGTCAGCCCCAGCATTTT.

This chain uses TRBV11-2 with TRBJ2-1; TRBD2 might be the D (5 bases). The germline gives CDR1 SGHAT, CDR2 FQNNGV. The V end was cut by 5 bases, the J end by 6 bases, with 23 bases between. CDR3 length: 17 residues. The DNA for the CDR3 is TGTGCCAGCAGCCCCTATGGGGAGAGCTTACTATTCAATGAGCAGTTCTTC. It translates to CASSPYGESLLFNEQFF.

The chain joins TRBV14 to TRBJ2-1; 7 nucleotides align to TRBD1. Germline CDR1 reads SGHDN; CDR2 reads FVKESK. Germline trimming cut 10 bases from V and 7 bases from J; bases unmatched to any gene: 16. The CDR3 consists of 15 residues. This chain's CDR3 is CATASDRASLNEQFF. DNA of the CDR3: TGTGCCACCGCCTCAGACAGGGCTTCCTTAAATGAGCAGTTCTTC.

The genes are TRBV5-4 and TRBJ2-5; a weak D match, TRBD1 (6 bases). In germline, CDR1 is SGHNT, CDR2 YYREEE (reference sequence). The CDR3 spans 13 residues. Trimming pared 10 bases from V and 0 bases from J, leaving 13 bases between. CDR3 sequence: CAGGQGNQETQYF. CDR3 DNA sequence: TGTGCCGGCGGGCAGGGGAACCAAGAGACCCAGTACTTC.

This chain links TRBV10-2 with TRBJ1-3; D is unclear. Germline V gives CDR1 WSHSY, CDR2 SAAADI. The CDR3 length is 14 residues. V was trimmed by 4 bases and J by 1 base, leaving 8 bases between them. The CDR3 bases are TGCGCCAGCAGTGTAGTCCAATCTGGAAACACCATATATTTT. Amino acid sequence: CASSVVQSGNTIYF.

V is TRBV28 and J is TRBJ1-5, with 7 bases lining up with TRBD1. The CDR3 totals 14 residues. Germline loops: CDR1 MDHEN, CDR2 SYDVKM. J gave up 7 bases and V 4 bases, and 7 bases lay outside the gene matches. The CDR3 reads CASSSGQVRQPQHF. In DNA, the CDR3 is TGTGCCAGCAGTTCCGGACAGGTTCGCCAGCCCCAGCATTTT. Complete variable domain (other parts from reference TRBV28 and TRBJ1-5): DVKVTQSSRYLVKRTGEKVFLECVQDMDHENMFWYRQDPGLGLRLIYFSYDVKMKEKGDIPEGYSVSREKKERFSLILESASTNQTSMYLCASSSGQVRQPQHFGDGTRLSIL.

This clone was found once. This sequence joins TRBV7-9 and TRBJ2-5; 9 nucleotides match TRBD1. The CDR3 covers 16 residues. V dropped 2 bases and J dropped 1; count of bases not matched to a gene: 5. Germline loops: CDR1 SEHNR, CDR2 FQNEAQ (reference sequence). DNA for the CDR3: TGTGCCAGCAGCTTACGGGGACAGGGTGCCCAAGAGACCCAGTACTTC. Amino acids: CASSLRGQGAQETQYF.

This clone was counted a single time. The V and J genes are TRBV6-6 and TRBJ1-1; TRBD1 is a possible D gene (6 bases). Germline V lookup: CDR1 MNHNY, CDR2 SVGAGI (reference sequence). This CDR3 is 13 amino acids long. V dropped 5 bases and J dropped 6 bases, with 13 bases sitting between them. The CDR3 region has the DNA TGTGCCAGCAGTAAGACAGGTTACCCTGAAGCTTTCTTT. Translated: CASSKTGYPEAFF.

The V gene is TRBV7-9, the J gene TRBJ2-1; 7 bases align to TRBD1. Germline CDR1 SEHNR, CDR2 FQNEAQ (reference sequence). The CDR3 is 19 residues long. V lost 3 bases and J lost 2; bases outside the gene matches: 16. The CDR3 spells CASSFRPIPEQGTYNEQFF. As DNA, the CDR3 is TGTGCCAGCAGCTTCAGACCTATTCCTGAACAGGGGACCTACAATGAGCAGTTCTTC.

V gene TRBV5-6 combines with J gene TRBJ2-3; TRBD2 is a possible D gene (5 bases). Germline CDR1 is SGHDT and CDR2 is YYEEEE. V was clipped by 0 bases and J by 7 bases, with 6 bases between them. The CDR3 runs to 12 residues. CDR3 bases: TGTGCCAGCAGCTTGGCGGGGTATACGCAGTATTTT. Encoded protein: CASSLAGYTQYF.

This chain uses TRBV7-9 with TRBJ2-2; D is perhaps TRBD2 (5 bases). CDR3 length equals 15 residues. Trimming pared 3 bases from V and 3 bases from J, leaving 11 bases between. Per the germline V gene, CDR1 is SEHNR and CDR2 is FQNEAQ (reference sequence). The CDR3 DNA follows: TGTGCCAGCAGCTTTTTAACGGGGTACACCGGGGAGCTGTTTTTT. Residues: CASSFLTGYTGELFF.

This clone was detected only once. The gene calls are TRBV11-2 and TRBJ2-7; 7 nucleotides align to TRBD1. This CDR3 comprises 15 residues. Germline V CDR1 and CDR2: SGHAT, FQNNGV. V shed 3 bases, J shed 2 bases, and the junction held 7 bases outside the gene matches. Here the CDR3 reads CASSFNRGWTYEQYF. DNA for the CDR3: TGTGCCAGCAGCTTTAACAGGGGATGGACCTACGAGCAGTACTTC.

This rearrangement joins TRBV4-1 to TRBJ2-3, with TRBD1 matching 9 bases. The germline V gene encodes CDR1 MGHRA and CDR2 YSYEKL. J gave up 3 bases and V 0 bases, and 10 bases lay outside the gene matches. This CDR3 is 18 amino acids long. The CDR3 DNA reads as TGCGCCAGCAGCCAAGATCCCAGGGACAGGGAAGGGACAGATACGCAGTATTTT. This gives the protein CASSQDPRDREGTDTQYF.

Notes on this clone: The junction differs from germline at one of its ends, possibly a read error. The chain combines TRBV19 with TRBJ2-1; 9 bases are shared with TRBD2. CDR1 is LNHDA and CDR2 is SQIVND in the germline V gene (reference sequence). This CDR3 spans 14 amino acids. CDR3 sequence: CASSMVGLAGRLLF. The CDR3 nucleotides are TGTGCCAGTAGTATGGTTGGCCTAGCGGGGAGATTGCTCTTC.

The V and J genes are TRBV19 and TRBJ2-1, with a weak D call TRBD2 (7 bases). Germline-derived CDR1 and CDR2 are LNHDA and SQIVND (reference sequence). V was trimmed by 2 bases and J by 0 bases, leaving 17 bases between them. The CDR3 has 18 amino acids. The CDR3 bases are TGTGCCAGTAGTATAAAGTTAGGGGGAGGGAGCTCCTACAATGAGCAGTTCTTC. It codes for CASSIKLGGGSSYNEQFF.

The rearrangement uses TRBV6-5 and TRBJ2-5; 10 bases map to TRBD2. The CDR3 totals 13 residues. V lost 7 bases to trimming and J lost 4 bases; unmatched junction nucleotides: 3. Germline loops: CDR1 MNHEY, CDR2 SVGAGI. CDR3 loop: CASKRTSGETQYF. The DNA for the CDR3 is TGTGCCAGCAAAAGGACTAGCGGAGAGACCCAGTACTTC.

The chain is built from TRBV10-3 and TRBJ1-1, with D perhaps TRBD1 (6 bases). CDR1 is ENHRY, CDR2 SYGVKD, per germline. V was cut by 3 bases and J by 1 base, with 18 bases left in between. This CDR3 contains 17 residues. The CDR3 DNA reads TGTGCCATCAGTGATGGGGCGGGGGCCGGGGCGAACACTGAAGCTTTCTTT. This translates into CAISDGAGAGANTEAFF.

DNA of the CDR3: TGTGCCAGCAGCTTAGGTTCCCAGGTTGATGGCTACACCTTC. Protein product: CASSLGSQVDGYTF. The chain carries TRBV7-6 and TRBJ1-2, with D hard to call. The CDR3 length is 14 residues. Germline loops: CDR1 SGHVS, CDR2 FNYEAQ. V gave up 1 base and J gave up 6 bases, with 12 bases separating them.

This chain joins TRBV9 and TRBJ2-3, with a tentative D call TRBD2 (5 bases). Germline assignment: CDR1 SGDLS and CDR2 YYNGEE. The CDR3 consists of 17 residues. Trimming took off 0 bases at V and 2 bases at J, with 16 bases between the two ends. The CDR3 here is CASSVGPADVNTDTQYF. The CDR3 DNA reads as TGTGCCAGCAGCGTAGGTCCAGCGGATGTTAACACAGATACGCAGTATTTT.

The rearrangement links TRBV28 to TRBJ1-2; no definite D call. Germline CDR1 MDHEN, CDR2 SYDVKM. The CDR3 is 13 residues long. V was shortened by 2 bases and J by 2 bases, with 6 bases between the two germline ends. The CDR3 DNA is TGTGCCAGCAGTTTAGGGCAGAACTATGGCTACACCTTC. Its translation is CASSLGQNYGYTF.

This clone was recorded only once. This chain joins TRBV5-1 and TRBJ2-1; 10 bases are a match to TRBD2. This CDR3 is built from 17 residues. Trimming took 2 bases from V and 7 from J; bases not matched to a gene: 12. Germline loops: CDR1 SGHRS, CDR2 YFSETQ. CDR3 sequence (DNA): TGCGCCAGCAGCTTAAAAGTGGCTAGCGGGAGAACGAATGAGCAGTTCTTC. It yields the protein CASSLKVASGRTNEQFF.

This rearrangement joins TRBV7-8 to TRBJ1-4, with 7 bases aligning to TRBD1. This CDR3 is built from 16 residues. Germline trimming cut 3 bases from V and 0 bases from J; bases unmatched to any gene: 4. In germline, CDR1 is SGHVS, CDR2 FQNEAQ. The DNA for the CDR3 is TGTGCCAGCAGCTTCCGGACAGGCCCAACTAATGAAAAACTGTTTTTT. The encoded protein is CASSFRTGPTNEKLFF.

The chain combines TRBV28 with TRBJ1-1; no reliable D call. The CDR3 covers 13 residues. V dropped 5 bases and J dropped 5 bases, with 12 bases sitting between them. Per the germline V gene, CDR1 is MDHEN and CDR2 is SYDVKM. The CDR3 spells CASSGPLLTEAFF. CDR3 nucleotide sequence: TGTGCCAGCAGTGGGCCCCTCCTAACTGAAGCTTTCTTT.

This chain links TRBV7-9 with TRBJ1-2; 11 nucleotides match TRBD1. The CDR3 runs to 15 residues. V lost 1 base to trimming and J lost 8 bases; unmatched junction nucleotides: 6. CDR1 and CDR2 from the germline V gene are SEHNR and FQNEAQ (reference sequence). CDR3: CASSLDGQGAKGYTF. The CDR3, as DNA: TGTGCCAGCAGCTTAGACGGACAGGGGGCAAAGGGCTACACCTTC. Supplemented by reference TRBV7-9 and TRBJ1-2, the full variable domain reads DTGVSQNPRHKITKRGQNVTFRCDPISEHNRLYWYRQTLGQGPEFLTYFQNEAQLEKSRLLSDRFSAERPKGSFSTLEIQRTEQGDSAMYLCASSLDGQGAKGYTFGSGTRLTVV.

This clone was detected once. V and J are TRBV5-1 and TRBJ2-7, with 8 bases matching TRBD1. Germline V lookup: CDR1 SGHRS, CDR2 YFSETQ. The V gene end was trimmed by 1 base and the J gene end by 7 bases; junction bases not matched to a gene: 10. The CDR3 runs to 15 residues. CDR3 sequence (DNA): TGCGCCAGCAGCTTGTCTGGACAGGGAGTTGGAGAGCAGTACTTC. Amino acids: CASSLSGQGVGEQYF.

The rearrangement links TRBV14 to TRBJ2-2; D perhaps matches TRBD1 (5 bases). Trimming left V 1 base short and J 5 bases short, with 11 bases between. CDR1 is SGHDN, CDR2 FVKESK, per germline. There are 15 residues in the CDR3. CDR3 sequence: CASSQVQVGTGELFF. The CDR3, as DNA: TGTGCCAGCAGCCAAGTACAGGTCGGAACCGGGGAGCTGTTTTTT.

The rearrangement joins TRBV9 to TRBJ1-3; D call uncertain. V was clipped by 0 bases and J by 0 bases, with 4 bases between them. CDR3 length: 14 residues. Per germline, CDR1 SGDLS and CDR2 YYNGEE. CDR3 in DNA: TGTGCCAGCAGCGTAGACAGCTCTGGAAACACCATATATTTT. Residues: CASSVDSSGNTIYF.

This chain uses TRBV5-6 with TRBJ2-1; D unresolved. This CDR3 is 19 amino acids long. The V end was cut by 1 base, the J end by 6 bases, with 26 bases between. Germline V gene lookup returns CDR1 SGHDT and CDR2 YYEEEE. CDR3 sequence reads: CASSLRFSSGLESPNEQFF. The CDR3 nucleotides read TGTGCCAGCAGCTTGCGTTTTAGCTCTGGCCTCGAATCTCCCAATGAGCAGTTCTTC.

This chain's CDR3 is CASSLELAPSYEQYF. In DNA form, the CDR3 reads TGCGCCAGCAGCTTGGAACTCGCGCCGTCCTACGAGCAGTACTTC. V gene TRBV5-1 combines with J gene TRBJ2-7; D ambiguous. In germline, CDR1 is SGHRS, CDR2 YFSETQ. Trimming shortened V by 0 bases and J by 1 base, and 11 bases separated the two germline ends. This CDR3 has 15 amino acids.

In this sample, this clone turned up once. V is TRBV5-1 and J is TRBJ1-1, with 7 bases that match TRBD1. After removal of 4 bases from V and 1 base from J, the junction contained 4 bases not matched to a gene. The CDR3 runs 14 residues. Germline CDR1 SGHRS, CDR2 YFSETQ. CDR3 in DNA: TGCGCCAGCAGCAGGGGACAGCCGAACACTGAAGCTTTCTTT. The encoded protein is CASSRGQPNTEAFF. The full variable domain, in which reference TRBV5-1 and TRBJ1-1 provide the parts outside the CDR3, is KAGVTQTPRYLIKTRGQQVTLSCSPISGHRSVSWYQQTPGQGLQFLFEYFSETQRNKGNFPGRFSGRQFSNSRSEMNVSTLELGDSALYLCASSRGQPNTEAFFGQGTRLTVV.